The next 3 T cell receptor beta chains were all read from a single sample in a study of shared clonotypes between healthy human individuals (TCRdb year 2020). Receptors were amplified or captured by the immunoSEQ multiplex PCR assay. TCRdb took this table from immuneACCESS and kept in-frame rearrangements with V and J called. Such tables lack part of the clones; where checked against another copy, unresolved V genes explain under half of the gap, and the rest is unexplained. Across this sample there are 980,000 or so clones, with 60% to 85% seen only once. The ten largest clones add up to approximately 1.5% of the sample. The sequencing input was memory CD4+ T cells sorted from blood. What the cell subset or site label conveys for this sample: CD45RA-negative fraction. The receptors shown here come from a man between 18 and 29 years old in good health.

V and J are TRBV10-1 and TRBJ2-1; D might be TRBD2 (6 bases). The CDR3 runs to 16 residues. V lost 0 bases and J lost 4, with 13 bases in between. Per the germline V gene, CDR1 is WNHNN and CDR2 is SYGVQD (reference sequence). CDR3 region: CASSESSGSGYNEQFF. The DNA for the CDR3 is TGCGCCAGCAGTGAGTCTTCGGGTAGCGGATACAATGAGCAGTTCTTC.

V is TRBV4-3 and J is TRBJ2-3; 12 nucleotides agree with TRBD2. Looked up from germline, CDR1 is LGHNA and CDR2 is YSLEER. The CDR3 totals 16 residues. V shed 0 bases and J 4 bases; nucleotides not matched to a gene: 2. The CDR3 sequence is CASSQELAGGSDTQYF. CDR3 coding DNA: TGCGCCAGCAGCCAAGAACTAGCGGGAGGTTCAGATACGCAGTATTTT.

The chain uses TRBV29-1 and TRBJ2-1; TRBD1 matches at 10 bases. The V gene's germline CDR1 is SQVTM and CDR2 ANQGSEA. This CDR3 region has 15 residues. V gave up 2 bases and J gave up 6 bases; unmatched junction bases: 7. CDR3 nucleotides: TGCAGCGTTGAATTGTCGGGACAGGGGACCAATGAGCAGTTCTTC. The encoded protein is CSVELSGQGTNEQFF.